The TCR beta chain described here comes from a study of CD8 T cells in ankylosing spondylitis. Study outcomes and limitations: In peripheral blood, disease-linked CD8+ clones occurred at relatively low frequencies. Earlier authors reported some of these motif variants in reactive arthritis synovial fluid and blood. Several highly homologous variants made up a TCR beta motif, and this motif appeared characteristic of ankylosing spondylitis blood. Disease-linked clones were reportedly significantly enriched in matched ankylosing spondylitis synovial fluid.

Only a few counts were recorded for this clonotype. Its specificity is not known. Preparation of TCR beta libraries was done by quantitative 5'-RACE with molecular barcodes. Via MiXCR, TCRdb re-called the 5' RACE reads, giving one row per CDR3 protein. The data show 390,000 or so distinct CDR3 sequences, about a fifth seen once. This CDR3 is built from 13 residues. V was pared by 4 bases and J by 3 bases, with 10 bases between. Germline V gene data show CDR1 as LGHNA and CDR2 as YSLEER. The genes are TRBV4-3 and TRBJ2-7; perhaps TRBD2 as D (5 bases). This TCR was recovered from a male donor with ankylosing spondylitis. Sequenced: blood, either unsorted or a sorted T cell fraction (not recorded which). Here the CDR3 DNA reads TGCGCCAGCAGCCTCGAGCGGAGCTACGAGCAGTACTTC. Translating gives CASSLERSYEQYF.